These 29 T cell receptor beta chains originate from one sample sequenced in a study of radiation and T cells in renal cell carcinoma. The protocol was immunoSEQ multiplex PCR, while the TCRdb copy is restricted to in-frame clones and leaves out a portion. Among about 130,000 clones listed, roughly 84% were seen once. Time point: baseline pretreatment blood. Specified treatment: 15 Gy SBRT to primary tumor, nephrectomy 4 weeks later. The sample was blood, taken from a patient whose treatment included radiotherapy and nephrectomy. Every receptor here comes from a woman in her forties or fifties with renal cell carcinoma.

The rearrangement joins TRBV10-3 to TRBJ2-7; no clear D. CDR1 ENHRY and CDR2 SYGVKD come from the germline V gene. Trimming pared 3 bases from V and 5 bases from J, leaving 14 bases between. The CDR3 extends over 14 amino acids. CDR3 in amino acids: CAISELYGRDEQYF. In DNA, the CDR3 is TGTGCCATCAGTGAATTATACGGACGGGACGAGCAGTACTTC.

The chain joins TRBV5-1 to TRBJ2-2; 9 nucleotides match TRBD1. CDR1 and CDR2 from the germline V gene are SGHRS and YFSETQ. With V trimmed by 1 base and J by 7 bases, 8 bases remained unmatched. This CDR3 is built from 16 residues. In DNA, the CDR3 is TGCGCCAGCAGCTTGAAACCACAGGGGGCAGGCGGGGAGCTGTTTTTT. As protein: CASSLKPQGAGGELFF.

The chain recombines TRBV6-5 with TRBJ1-3; D may be TRBD1 (5 bases). The germline V gene has CDR1 MNHEY and CDR2 SVGAGI. CDR3 length: 13 residues. V dropped 5 bases and J dropped 4 bases, with 9 bases sitting between them. The CDR3: CASSTRQGNTIYF. CDR3 nucleotide sequence: TGTGCCAGCAGTACCCGACAGGGAAACACCATATATTTT.

This clone was found once. The rearrangement joins TRBV7-2 to TRBJ2-2; D is undetermined. The CDR3 loop spans 14 amino acids. Germline V lookup: CDR1 SGHTA, CDR2 FQGNSA. Trimming cost V 2 bases and J 6 bases, with 10 bases left between them. The CDR3 protein is CASSLWQSPGELFF. The DNA for the CDR3 is TGTGCCAGCAGCTTATGGCAAAGCCCCGGGGAGCTGTTTTTT. Complete variable domain (other parts from reference TRBV7-2 and TRBJ2-2): GAGVSQSPSNKVTEKGKDVELRCDPISGHTALYWYRQSLGQGLEFLIYFQGNSAPDKSGLPSDRFSAERTGGSVSTLTIQRTQQEDSAVYLCASSLWQSPGELFFGEGSRLTVL.

The chain couples TRBV10-2 to TRBJ2-7, with 14 bases identical to TRBD2. The CDR3 length is 16 residues. Trimming removed 6 bases from V and 4 bases from J; junction bases left unmatched: 8. Per germline, CDR1 WSHSY and CDR2 SAAADI. The CDR3 reads CASRGLAGDKSYEQYF. In DNA form, the CDR3 reads TGCGCCAGCAGGGGACTAGCGGGGGACAAGTCATACGAGCAGTACTTC.

V usage is TRBV10-3 and J usage is TRBJ2-4; TRBD1 matches 8 bases. Trimming took 4 bases from V and 3 from J; bases not matched to a gene: 5. The CDR3 is 15 amino acids. Germline V gene sequence: CDR1 ENHRY, CDR2 SYGVKD. CDR3 nucleotide sequence: TGTGCCATCAGTGCAGCAGGGGGCGGCAAAAACATTCAGTACTTC. Protein: CAISAAGGGKNIQYF.

Here the CDR3 reads CAWKGQGAVGGYTF. CDR3 DNA: TGTGCCTGGAAGGGACAGGGGGCAGTAGGTGGCTACACCTTC. The chain combines TRBV30 with TRBJ1-2; 12 bases agree with TRBD1. The germline gives CDR1 GTSNPN, CDR2 SVGIG (reference sequence). V lost 4 bases, J lost 7 bases, and 7 bases stayed unmatched. This CDR3 region has 14 residues.

This chain links TRBV5-8 with TRBJ2-5; 9 bases agree with TRBD1. This CDR3 contains 15 residues. Germline lookup yields CDR1 SGHTS and CDR2 YDEGEE. V lost 0 bases and J lost 5; bases outside the gene matches: 5. CDR3 nucleotides: TGTGCCAGCAGCTTGGCACAGGGGGCTCGCGAGACCCAGTACTTC. Encoded protein: CASSLAQGARETQYF.

The CDR3 sequence is CASRVPGTGDEKLFF. The CDR3 DNA reads TGCGCCAGCAGGGTTCCCGGGACAGGGGATGAAAAACTGTTTTTT. This rearrangement joins TRBV5-1 to TRBJ1-4, with 10 bases lining up with TRBD1. The germline V gene encodes CDR1 SGHRS and CDR2 YFSETQ. The CDR3 length is 15 residues. Trimming cost V 5 bases and J 6 bases; bases outside gene matches: 7.

This clone was counted at least ten times. The same CDR3 is also encoded by other DNA sequences in this sample. The chain recombines TRBV14 with TRBJ1-1; D call uncertain. Trimming stripped 0 bases from V and 0 bases from J, with 2 bases between. CDR1 SGHDN and CDR2 FVKESK come from the germline V gene. The CDR3 contains 13 residues. The CDR3 DNA sequence: TGTGCCAGCAGCCAAGATCTGAACACTGAAGCTTTCTTT. It yields the protein CASSQDLNTEAFF. Drawing the rest from reference TRBV14 and TRBJ1-1, the complete variable domain is EAGVTQFPSHSVIEKGQTVTLRCDPISGHDNLYWYRRVMGKEIKFLLHFVKESKQDESGMPNNRFLAERTGGTYSTLKVQPAELEDSGVYFCASSQDLNTEAFFGQGTRLTVV.

This chain joins TRBV4-1 and TRBJ2-3; D ambiguous. This CDR3 spans 14 amino acids. V was clipped by 4 bases and J by 4 bases, with 12 bases between them. Per the germline V gene, CDR1 is MGHRA and CDR2 is YSYEKL. The CDR3 sequence: CASSPGPEADTQYF. CDR3 in DNA: TGCGCCAGCAGCCCTGGACCCGAAGCAGATACGCAGTATTTT.

The rearrangement links TRBV6-5 to TRBJ2-7, with a possible D match to TRBD1 (6 bases). This CDR3 is built from 14 residues. The V gene lost 4 bases and the J gene lost 0 bases, with 10 bases spanning the gap. CDR1 and CDR2 (germline): MNHEY, SVGAGI. The CDR3 nucleotides are TGTGCCAGCAGTTGGGGGCAGGGCTCCTACGAGCAGTACTTC. It translates to CASSWGQGSYEQYF.

The chain is built from TRBV7-2 and TRBJ2-1; 11 bases fit TRBD2. The CDR3 totals 15 residues. Germline values: CDR1 SGHTA, CDR2 FQGNSA. The J segment lost 6 bases and the V segment lost 0 bases, leaving 1 base of the junction unmatched. The CDR3 coding sequence is TGTGCCAGCAGCTTAGCTAGCGGGGGGGCCAATGAGCAGTTCTTC. It is translated as CASSLASGGANEQFF.

The genes are TRBV7-8 and TRBJ2-7, with D perhaps TRBD2 (5 bases). The CDR3 is 12 amino acids. Per germline, CDR1 SGHVS and CDR2 FQNEAQ. V dropped 5 bases and J dropped 4 bases, with 9 bases sitting between them. CDR3 sequence: CASSKGLYEQYF. The CDR3 bases are TGTGCCAGCAGCAAAGGACTTTACGAGCAGTACTTC.

This chain connects TRBV19 to TRBJ2-2; 8 bases match TRBD2. The ends lost 7 bases at V and 4 bases at J; junction bases unmatched: 14. Per the germline V gene, CDR1 is LNHDA and CDR2 is SQIVND (reference sequence). CDR3 length: 17 residues. The chain's CDR3 is CASTLNPQRGSTGELFF. For the CDR3, the DNA is TGTGCCAGTACCCTGAACCCCCAGCGGGGGAGCACCGGGGAGCTGTTTTTT.

This clone showed up just once. The chain uses TRBV5-4 and TRBJ2-4; possibly TRBD1 or TRBD2 for D (5 bases each). Germline CDR1 reads SGHNT; CDR2 reads YYREEE (reference sequence). V was cut by 4 bases and J by 5 bases, with 10 bases left in between. This CDR3 is built from 13 residues. DNA for the CDR3: TGTGCCAGCAGCGGGGGACCTCAAAACATTCAGTACTTC. Translated, it gives CASSGGPQNIQYF. The whole variable domain, filled in from reference TRBV5-4 and TRBJ2-4, reads ETGVTQSPTHLIKTRGQQVTLRCSSQSGHNTVSWYQQALGQGPQFIFQYYREEENGRGNFPPRFSGLQFPNYSSELNVNALELDDSALYLCASSGGPQNIQYFGAGTRLSVL.

The rearrangement joins TRBV14 to TRBJ2-5; D is perhaps TRBD1 or TRBD2 (5 bases each). The end of the DNA fits TRBJ2-7 better, so the J call may be wrong. Germline V lookup: CDR1 SGHDN, CDR2 FVKESK. This CDR3 contains 13 residues. The CDR3 region has the DNA TGTGCCAGCAGCTCGAGACGAGGGGACGAGCAGTACTTC. Residues: CASSSRRGDEQYF.

The V gene is TRBV2, the J gene TRBJ1-2, with a tentative D call TRBD1 (5 bases). The CDR3 loop spans 13 amino acids. The germline V and J ends were trimmed by 7 bases and 8 bases, with 17 bases remaining between them. From germline, CDR1 is SNHLY and CDR2 FYNNEI. CDR3 nucleotide sequence: TGTGCCAGCATCCCTCCAGGGCCTTGGGGCTACACCTTC. It is translated as CASIPPGPWGYTF.

The chain uses TRBV7-3 and TRBJ2-7; 8 nucleotides align to TRBD2. CDR1 is SGHTA, CDR2 FQGTGA, per germline. Losses at the gene ends were 2 bases for V and 0 bases for J; bases not matched to a gene: 6. This CDR3 contains 16 residues. As DNA, the CDR3 is TGTGCCAGCAGCTTAGGCCCAGCGGGGGCCTCCTACGAGCAGTACTTC. It codes for CASSLGPAGASYEQYF.

The sample holds one count of this clone. This sequence joins TRBV19 and TRBJ1-5; D remains ambiguous. Looked up from germline, CDR1 is LNHDA and CDR2 is SQIVND (reference sequence). Trimming pared 4 bases from V and 3 bases from J, leaving 13 bases between. The CDR3 contains 15 residues. CDR3 nucleotide sequence: TGTGCCAGTAGTAACTCCCCGGGAGCCAATCAGCCCCAGCATTTT. Amino acids: CASSNSPGANQPQHF. The whole variable domain, remainder taken from reference TRBV19 and TRBJ1-5, is DGGITQSPKYLFRKEGQNVTLSCEQNLNHDAMYWYRQDPGQGLRLIYYSQIVNDFQKGDIAEGYSVSREKKESFPLTVTSAQKNPTAFYLCASSNSPGANQPQHFGDGTRLSIL.

The genes are TRBV19 and TRBJ1-5; D ambiguous. V gave up 3 bases and J gave up 2 bases, with 14 bases separating them. The CDR3 is made up of 16 amino acids. Germline CDR1 and CDR2: LNHDA and SQIVND (reference sequence). The CDR3 DNA follows: TGTGCCAGTAGTATTCCGGTGGTCGGCGGCAATCAGCCCCAGCATTTT. This codes for CASSIPVVGGNQPQHF.

The chain recombines TRBV18 with TRBJ2-7; a possible D gene is TRBD2 (7 bases). Per the germline V gene, CDR1 is KGHSH and CDR2 is LQKENI. The CDR3 is made up of 14 amino acids. Trimming cost V 4 bases and J 3 bases, with 13 bases left between them. The CDR3 loop reads CASSRGGQDYEQYF. The CDR3 nucleotides read TGTGCCAGCTCACGGGGGGGGCAGGACTACGAGCAGTACTTC.

The chain uses TRBV4-1 and TRBJ2-5, with 9 bases lining up with TRBD2. Unmatched junction bases numbered 16, after V lost 4 bases and J lost 4 bases. There are 18 residues in the CDR3. The germline V gene encodes CDR1 MGHRA and CDR2 YSYEKL. The CDR3 loop is CASSLPAQQRGAGETQYF. In DNA form, the CDR3 reads TGCGCCAGCAGCCTTCCCGCGCAGCAGCGGGGGGCTGGAGAGACCCAGTACTTC.

The V and J genes are TRBV25-1 and TRBJ1-2; D uncertain. This CDR3 has 14 amino acids. V lost 4 bases and J lost 4, with 13 bases in between. Germline CDR1 and CDR2: MGHDK and SYGVNS. CDR3 sequence: CASSGPARRYGYTF. In DNA form, the CDR3 reads TGTGCCAGCAGTGGACCGGCCCGCCGCTATGGCTACACCTTC.

The J gene is TRBJ2-3, the V gene TRBV5-1; TRBD2 matches at 16 bases. Germline-derived CDR1 and CDR2 are SGHRS and YFSETQ. There are 19 residues in the CDR3. Trimming removed 4 bases from V and 2 bases from J; junction bases left unmatched: 10. CDR3 coding DNA: TGCGCCAGCAGCCCGGGACTAGCGGGGGGGACCCCCCACACAGATACGCAGTATTTT. It codes for CASSPGLAGGTPHTDTQYF.

J is TRBJ2-2 and V is TRBV5-1; TRBD1 aligns across 8 bases. CDR3 length: 15 residues. Per the germline V gene, CDR1 is SGHRS and CDR2 is YFSETQ. Germline trimming cut 4 bases from V and 4 bases from J; bases unmatched to any gene: 6. The CDR3 region has the DNA TGCGCCAGCAGCCCAGGACAGGGCCGCACCGGGGAGCTGTTTTTT. Translated: CASSPGQGRTGELFF.

V gene TRBV15 combines with J gene TRBJ2-2, with D unclear. Germline V gives CDR1 LNHNV, CDR2 YYDKDF (reference sequence). Trimming cost V 5 bases and J 6 bases, with 10 bases left between them. There are 13 residues in the CDR3. CDR3 region: CATSGPSAGELFF. The CDR3 bases are TGTGCCACCAGCGGACCGTCCGCCGGGGAGCTGTTTTTT. Complete variable domain (other parts from reference TRBV15 and TRBJ2-2): DAMVIQNPRYQVTQFGKPVTLSCSQTLNHNVMYWYQQKSSQAPKLLFHYYDKDFNNEADTPDNFQSRRPNTSFCFLDIRSPGLGDTAMYLCATSGPSAGELFFGEGSRLTVL.

The count of this clone is one. The genes are TRBV7-9 and TRBJ1-4; maybe TRBD1 (6 bases). Trimming cost V 4 bases and J 8 bases, with 20 bases left between them. Germline CDR1 SEHNR, CDR2 FQNEAQ (reference sequence). The CDR3 runs to 16 residues. The CDR3 is CASSSRQAVTIEKLFF. The CDR3 coding sequence is TGTGCCAGCAGCTCCCGACAGGCCGTGACTATAGAAAAACTGTTTTTT.

CDR3 residues: CASFTGFYGYTF. Here the CDR3 DNA reads TGTGCCAGTTTTACAGGGTTTTATGGCTACACCTTC. V gene TRBV19 combines with J gene TRBJ1-2; D perhaps matches TRBD1 (6 bases). The CDR3 is made up of 12 amino acids. The V end was cut by 8 bases, the J end by 5 bases, with 12 bases between. Germline V gene data show CDR1 as LNHDA and CDR2 as SQIVND (reference sequence).